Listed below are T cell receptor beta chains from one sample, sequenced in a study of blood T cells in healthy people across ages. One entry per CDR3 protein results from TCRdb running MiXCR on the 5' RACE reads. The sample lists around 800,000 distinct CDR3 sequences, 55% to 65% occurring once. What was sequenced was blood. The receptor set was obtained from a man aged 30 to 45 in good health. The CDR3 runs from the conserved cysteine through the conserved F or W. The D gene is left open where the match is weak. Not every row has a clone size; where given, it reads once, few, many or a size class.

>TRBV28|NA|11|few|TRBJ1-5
TGTGCCAGCAGCCAGGCGGTGGGTCAGCATTTT
CASSQAVGQHF
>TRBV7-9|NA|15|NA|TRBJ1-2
TGTGCCAGCAGCCACCCCGGCGGAGGTCCCTATGGCTACACCTTC
CASSHPGGGPYGYTF
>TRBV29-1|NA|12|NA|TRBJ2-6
TGCAGCGCTGGATCTGGGGCCAACGTCCTGACTTTC
CSAGSGANVLTF
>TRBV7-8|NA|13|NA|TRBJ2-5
TGTGCCAGCAGTATCCAGTCCGGCCGGACCCAGTACTTC
CASSIQSGRTQYF
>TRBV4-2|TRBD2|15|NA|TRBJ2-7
TGTGCCAGCAGCCAAAGTACGACTAGCGCCTACGAGCAGTACTTC
CASSQSTTSAYEQYF
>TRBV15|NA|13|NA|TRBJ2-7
TGTGCCACCAGCAGAGATCAAGTAGAGGGTCAGTACTTC
CATSRDQVEGQYF
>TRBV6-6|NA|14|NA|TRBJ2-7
TGTGCCAGCGGTTATCTCCAGGGCCCCTACGAGCAGTACTTC
CASGYLQGPYEQYF
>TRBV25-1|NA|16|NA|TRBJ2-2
TGTGCCAGCAGTCCCTACGGGGGAATTAGAAACGGGGAGCTGTTTTTT
CASSPYGGIRNGELFF
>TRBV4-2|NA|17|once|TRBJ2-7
TGTGCCAGCAGCCAAGTGGGGAGGGGGGAATTAAGGGACGAGCAGTACTTC
CASSQVGRGELRDEQYF
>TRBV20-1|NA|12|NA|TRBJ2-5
TGCAGTGCTAGTTCCGGGGCAGAGACCCAGTACTTC
CSASSGAETQYF
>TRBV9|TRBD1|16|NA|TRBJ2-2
TGTGCCAGCAGCGTCCCCGGACAGGGATTAACCGGGGAGCTGTTTTTT
CASSVPGQGLTGELFF
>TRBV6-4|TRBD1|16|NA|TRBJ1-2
TGTGCCAGCAGTGAGAATATCGGACAGGGGGTAAAAGGCTACACCTTC
CASSENIGQGVKGYTF
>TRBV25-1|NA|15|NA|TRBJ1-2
TGTGCCAGCAGTGAGTCTCAAGGAGGACTCTATGGCTACACCTTC
CASSESQGGLYGYTF
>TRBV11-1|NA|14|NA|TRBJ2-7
TGTGCCAGCAGCTTGGGGACAAGATCCTACGAGCAGTACTTC
CASSLGTRSYEQYF
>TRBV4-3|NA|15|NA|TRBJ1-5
TGCGCCAGCAGCCAAGATGTCACGGCCGATCAGCCCCAGCATTTT
CASSQDVTADQPQHF
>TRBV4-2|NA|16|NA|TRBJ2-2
TGTGCCAGCAGCCAAGAACGACCCGGATGGGCCGGGGAGCTGTTTTTT
CASSQERPGWAGELFF
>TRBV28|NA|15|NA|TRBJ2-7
TGTGCCAGCAGTCGCCGGGCCCCCATTGGGAGCGAGCAGTACTTC
CASSRRAPIGSEQYF
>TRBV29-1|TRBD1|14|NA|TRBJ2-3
TGCAGCGTTACCGACAGGGGGGGTTCGGATACGCAGTATTTT
CSVTDRGGSDTQYF
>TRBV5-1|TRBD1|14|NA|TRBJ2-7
TGCGCCAGCAGCTTGGTACAGGGGGTCTACGAGCAGTACTTC
CASSLVQGVYEQYF
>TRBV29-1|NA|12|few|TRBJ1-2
TGCAGCGCCCGAGGGGGTCTTCTTGGCTACACCTTC
CSARGGLLGYTF
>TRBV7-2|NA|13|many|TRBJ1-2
TGTGCCAGCAGGCGACAGGCAAACTATGGCTACACCTTC
CASRRQANYGYTF
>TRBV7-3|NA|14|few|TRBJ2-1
TGTGCCAGCAGCTTGGGGCAGGGGTTCGATGAGCAGTTCTTC
CASSLGQGFDEQFF
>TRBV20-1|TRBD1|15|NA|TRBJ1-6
TGCAGCCAAAGGGGGCCCATTCCCGATAATTCACCCCTCCACTTT
CSQRGPIPDNSPLHF